What follows are 17 T cell receptor beta chains derived from one specimen sequenced in a study of CD8 T cells in Susac syndrome. Reverse transcription of about 0.45 to 1 ug RNA used random hexamers. TCRdb independently ran MiXCR on the immunoSEQ multiplex PCR reads; one entry per CDR3 protein. This table holds fewer than 140,000 distinct CDR3 sequences, around 94% found once. Sequences were obtained from CD8+ T cells from PBMCs. The receptor source for this set is a human donor with Susac syndrome.

This clonotype was found once. The rearrangement uses TRBV29-1 and TRBJ1-3; no clear D gene. Germline lookup yields CDR1 SQVTM and CDR2 ANQGSEA. V was cut by 2 bases and J by 9 bases, with 17 bases left in between. CDR3 length equals 14 residues. For the CDR3, the DNA is TGCAGCGTTGAACTGACAAGCCTCCGGCCCACCATATATTTT. Residues: CSVELTSLRPTIYF.

The V and J genes are TRBV12-5 and TRBJ2-1, with a possible D match to TRBD2 (5 bases). The CDR3 spans 13 residues. Germline V gene sequence: CDR1 LGHNT, CDR2 FRNRAP. V dropped 1 base and J dropped 5 bases, with 6 bases sitting between them. In DNA form, the CDR3 reads TGTGCTAGTGGTTTGGCGGGGAACAATGAGCAGTTCTTC. It encodes CASGLAGNNEQFF.

In this sample, this clonotype turned up once. The chain employs TRBV9 and TRBJ2-5; D possibly corresponds to TRBD2 (7 bases). CDR1 and CDR2 from the germline V gene are SGDLS and YYNGEE. The CDR3 consists of 15 residues. V lost 2 bases, J lost 5 bases, and 16 bases lay in between. CDR3 residues: CASSVNGGPRETQYF. The CDR3 region has the DNA TGTGCCAGCAGCGTTAACGGGGGGCCGCGGGAGACCCAGTACTTC.

This clonotype was detected a few times. The V and J genes are TRBV7-6 and TRBJ1-6; 11 nucleotides agree with TRBD1. The CDR3 covers 14 residues. V trimming: 3 bases; J trimming: 10 bases; junction bases outside the gene matches: 2. CDR1 is SGHVS, CDR2 FNYEAQ, per germline. DNA for the CDR3: TGTGCCAGCAGCTTGGGACAGGGGGTCTCACCCCTCCACTTT. Translated: CASSLGQGVSPLHF.

The chain carries TRBV25-1 and TRBJ2-3; D remains ambiguous. This CDR3 is built from 13 residues. Germline CDR1 is MGHDK and CDR2 is SYGVNS. The ends were cut back, 1 base at V and 6 bases at J, with 8 bases in the middle. The CDR3 is CASSESTGDTQYF. CDR3 nucleotide sequence: TGTGCCAGCAGTGAATCCACTGGGGATACGCAGTATTTT.

The chain uses TRBV7-2 and TRBJ2-1; possible D gene TRBD2, 6 bases. The CDR3 consists of 13 residues. V lost 7 bases, J lost 7 bases, and 14 bases lay in between. Germline lookup yields CDR1 SGHTA and CDR2 FQGNSA. CDR3 residues: CASTSGLLNEQFF. The CDR3, as DNA: TGTGCCAGCACATCAGGACTACTTAATGAGCAGTTCTTC.

This clonotype was observed once. This chain connects TRBV9 to TRBJ1-2; tentative D call: TRBD1 (5 bases). This CDR3 region has 13 residues. The V end lost 3 bases, the J end lost 8 bases, and 14 bases lay between the germline ends. Germline assignment: CDR1 SGDLS and CDR2 YYNGEE. CDR3 amino acids: CASSGESGHGYTF. DNA for the CDR3: TGTGCCAGCAGCGGGGAGTCAGGGCACGGCTACACCTTC.

V usage is TRBV29-1 and J usage is TRBJ2-1, with 12 bases matching TRBD2. V dropped 6 bases and J dropped 5; count of bases not matched to a gene: 11. The CDR3 totals 16 residues. Germline values: CDR1 SQVTM, CDR2 ANQGSEA. The CDR3 region has the DNA TGCAGCGTGGCAGGACTAGCGGGGTCGTCCCACAATGAGCAGTTCTTC. Its protein is CSVAGLAGSSHNEQFF.

The rearrangement links TRBV9 to TRBJ1-2; 7 nucleotides align to TRBD1. This CDR3 contains 16 residues. In germline, CDR1 is SGDLS, CDR2 YYNGEE. Trimming took 3 bases from V and 3 from J; bases not matched to a gene: 11. In DNA, the CDR3 is TGTGCCAGCAGCGCATCTTACAGGGGCCCCTACTATGGCTACACCTTC. It specifies CASSASYRGPYYGYTF. Combining the CDR3 with reference TRBV9 and TRBJ1-2 gives the whole variable domain DSGVTQTPKHLITATGQRVTLRCSPRSGDLSVYWYQQSLDQGLQFLIQYYNGEERAKGNILERFSAQQFPDLHSELNLSSLELGDSALYFCASSASYRGPYYGYTFGSGTRLTVV.

The rearrangement links TRBV27 to TRBJ2-1, with 8 bases aligning to TRBD1. V gave up 2 bases and J gave up 3 bases; unmatched junction bases: 3. This CDR3 is built from 15 residues. In germline, CDR1 is MNHEY, CDR2 SMNVEV (reference sequence). In nucleotides, the CDR3 is TGTGCCAGCAGTTTACAGGGGGCTGACTACAATGAGCAGTTCTTC. Its protein is CASSLQGADYNEQFF.

V usage is TRBV25-1 and J usage is TRBJ2-2; no firm D call. The CDR3 totals 14 residues. The V and J ends lost 0 bases and 6 bases respectively, with 8 bases between them. Germline assignment: CDR1 MGHDK and CDR2 SYGVNS. The CDR3: CASSEYRRSGELFF. CDR3 bases: TGTGCCAGCAGTGAATATCGCCGATCCGGGGAGCTGTTTTTT.

The genes are TRBV7-9 and TRBJ2-3; 11 nucleotides align to TRBD2. V lost 4 bases to trimming and J lost 6 bases; unmatched junction nucleotides: 3. The CDR3 is made up of 14 amino acids. Germline V gene sequence: CDR1 SEHNR, CDR2 FQNEAQ (reference sequence). CDR3 bases: TGTGCCAGCAGCTCCGCTAGCGGGGGGGATACGCAGTATTTT. Translation: CASSSASGGDTQYF.

V and J are TRBV20-1 and TRBJ2-3; no firm D call. CDR1 is DFQATT and CDR2 is SNEGSKA in the germline V gene (reference sequence). Trimming removed 4 bases at V and 1 base at J, with 9 bases between. The CDR3 is 13 residues long. CDR3 coding DNA: TGCAGTGCTACCGATCGGGGCACAGATACGCAGTATTTT. Encoded protein: CSATDRGTDTQYF.

This rearrangement joins TRBV20-1 to TRBJ2-1; D perhaps matches TRBD2 (5 bases). The CDR3 length is 13 residues. Germline V gives CDR1 DFQATT, CDR2 SNEGSKA (reference sequence). The V gene lost 0 bases and the J gene lost 10 bases, with 13 bases spanning the gap. CDR3 protein: CSARDLGSVEQFF. The CDR3 DNA follows: TGCAGTGCTAGAGATTTAGGGAGCGTCGAGCAGTTCTTC.

V gene TRBV5-1 combines with J gene TRBJ1-1, with D unclear. V was pared by 0 bases and J by 1 base, with 10 bases between. The CDR3 sequence is 15 residues long. Germline CDR1 and CDR2: SGHRS and YFSETQ. The CDR3 sequence: CASSLVVSPNTEAFF. The DNA of the CDR3 is TGCGCCAGCAGCTTGGTCGTCAGCCCGAACACTGAAGCTTTCTTT.

The chain employs TRBV6-1 and TRBJ2-5; either TRBD1 or TRBD2 may fit D (5 bases each). The CDR3 extends over 17 amino acids. Germline loops: CDR1 MNHNS, CDR2 SASEGT. The V gene lost 1 base and the J gene lost 5 bases, with 20 bases spanning the gap. The CDR3 DNA sequence: TGTGCCAGCAGTGAAGTGGGGAGAGGGGCCTCGCGGGAGACCCAGTACTTC. This encodes CASSEVGRGASRETQYF.

The rearrangement joins TRBV19 to TRBJ2-1; 9 bases fit TRBD2. Germline trimming cut 3 bases from V and 6 bases from J; bases unmatched to any gene: 3. This CDR3 contains 14 residues. CDR1 and CDR2 (germline): LNHDA, SQIVND (reference sequence). CDR3 DNA sequence: TGTGCCAGTAGTATCGCGGGGGGGCTCAATGAGCAGTTCTTC. As protein: CASSIAGGLNEQFF.